This TCR beta chain stems from a study of T cells in Graves' hyperthyroidism and ophthalmopathy. Germline assignment: CDR1 SNHLY and CDR2 FYNNEI. V was cut by 5 bases and J by 2 bases, with 9 bases left in between. The CDR3 is made up of 13 amino acids. Researchers amplified the TCR beta CDR3 regions from RNA transcripts. First-round RT-PCR with HTBI primers amplified the TCR CDR3 region. TCRdb fed the multiplex PCR reads into MiXCR, producing one record per CDR3 protein. In the table there are about 360,000 distinct CDR3 sequences, 20% to 25% of which are singletons. Study conclusions and caveats: Peripheral blood also featured most of the thyroid clonotypes expanded above 0.001.

Used for diagnoses were clinical symptoms, serum thyroxine and TRAb, thyroid ultrasound and orbital computed tomography. The sample holds many counts of this clonotype. Its antigen is not identified. The origin of this receptor is a man in his fifties or sixties with Graves' hyperthyroidism. The rearrangement joins TRBV2 to TRBJ2-5; D is undetermined. Input material: blood. The CDR3 reads CASSRAPQETQYF. The CDR3 nucleotides read TGTGCCAGCAGTAGGGCCCCTCAAGAGACCCAGTACTTC.